The 11 T cell receptor beta chains below were found in one sample sequenced in a study of blood T cell repertoires in COVID-19. TCRdb keeps only in-frame clones here, not all; method: immunoSEQ multiplex PCR. The sample yields about 210,000 clones, about 90% seen once. What was sequenced was PBMCs or T cells enriched from blood (not recorded which). These receptors came from a woman younger than 35 who had recovered from COVID-19.

The chain couples TRBV4-1 to TRBJ2-7; 10 positions match TRBD1. CDR1 MGHRA and CDR2 YSYEKL come from the germline V gene. The V and J ends lost 1 base and 1 base, in that order; junction bases with no gene match: 1. This CDR3 comprises 15 residues. CDR3 sequence (DNA): TGCGCCAGCAGCCAAGGGGGACAGGGGTCCTACGAGCAGTACTTC. It encodes CASSQGGQGSYEQYF.

V and J are TRBV28 and TRBJ1-2; D might be TRBD1 (6 bases). This CDR3 spans 14 amino acids. Germline CDR1 MDHEN, CDR2 SYDVKM. Trimming took off 1 base at V and 4 bases at J, with 10 bases between the two ends. CDR3 in DNA: TGTGCCAGCAGTTTATACAGGGAAGTCTATGGCTACACCTTC. It specifies CASSLYREVYGYTF.

V usage is TRBV15 and J usage is TRBJ1-2, with 9 bases aligning to TRBD1. The germline V gene encodes CDR1 LNHNV and CDR2 YYDKDF (reference sequence). V shed 4 bases and J 4 bases; nucleotides not matched to a gene: 7. The CDR3 contains 15 residues. The CDR3 bases are TGTGCCACCAGCACCGGGACAGGGTATATCTATGGCTACACCTTC. This translates into CATSTGTGYIYGYTF.

The rearrangement uses TRBV6-5 and TRBJ2-7; tentative D call: TRBD2 (5 bases). The V gene's germline CDR1 is MNHEY and CDR2 SVGAGI. CDR3 length: 12 amino acids. In nucleotides, the CDR3 is TGTGTGAGCGGCAGCAGCTCCTACGAGCAGTACTTC. It codes for CVSGSSSYEQYF.

J is TRBJ1-4 and V is TRBV28; maybe TRBD1 (5 bases). The V gene lost 4 bases and the J gene lost 7 bases, with 19 bases spanning the gap. The CDR3 is made up of 16 amino acids. Looked up from germline, CDR1 is MDHEN and CDR2 is SYDVKM. This CDR3 is CASSSTGTLRREKLFF. CDR3 nucleotides: TGTGCCAGCAGTTCCACTGGGACTCTACGTCGTGAAAAACTGTTTTTT.

The chain joins TRBV7-2 to TRBJ1-5, with D perhaps matching TRBD1 (5 bases). The CDR3 covers 13 residues. CDR1 and CDR2 (germline): SGHTA, FQGNSA. The V end was cut by 7 bases, the J end by 6 bases, with 13 bases between. The CDR3 protein is CASKKAGSQPQHF. The CDR3 DNA reads TGTGCCAGCAAAAAGGCAGGGTCTCAGCCCCAGCATTTT.

V usage is TRBV28 and J usage is TRBJ1-1, with TRBD1 identical over 8 bases. Germline trimming cut 6 bases from V and 6 bases from J; bases unmatched to any gene: 6. Germline values: CDR1 MDHEN, CDR2 SYDVKM. This CDR3 is built from 13 residues. The CDR3 loop is CASSLGQAPEAFF. CDR3 nucleotide sequence: TGTGCCAGCAGCCTGGGACAGGCCCCTGAAGCTTTCTTT.

The chain has TRBV5-1 and TRBJ1-6; 10 bases match TRBD1. Unmatched junction bases numbered 5, after V lost 5 bases and J lost 9 bases. Germline lookup yields CDR1 SGHRS and CDR2 YFSETQ. The CDR3 runs 14 residues. Written as DNA, the CDR3 is TGCGCCAGCAGGCCGGACAGGGGGAGTTCACCCCTCCACTTT. This encodes CASRPDRGSSPLHF.

This sequence joins TRBV6-5 and TRBJ1-1; possible D gene TRBD1, 5 bases. This CDR3 is 12 amino acids long. The V gene's germline CDR1 is MNHEY and CDR2 SVGAGI. The ends were cut back, 5 bases at V and 7 bases at J, with 11 bases in the middle. The CDR3 here is CASSTAGREAFF. The CDR3, as DNA: TGTGCCAGCAGTACCGCAGGGCGTGAAGCTTTCTTT.

This clone was seen a handful of times. The V gene is TRBV7-9, the J gene TRBJ2-3, with 7 positions matching TRBD1. Germline CDR1 SEHNR, CDR2 FQNEAQ (reference sequence). V shed 0 bases, J shed 0 bases, and the junction held 3 bases outside the gene matches. The CDR3 loop spans 16 amino acids. This CDR3 reads CASSLAGTASTDTQYF. The CDR3 DNA follows: TGTGCCAGCAGCTTAGCAGGGACAGCTAGCACAGATACGCAGTATTTT.

V usage is TRBV7-8 and J usage is TRBJ1-2, with D tentatively TRBD1 (5 bases). The CDR3 loop spans 13 amino acids. V lost 0 bases and J lost 8, with 10 bases in between. Per germline, CDR1 SGHVS and CDR2 FQNEAQ. This CDR3 reads CASSLASGNGYTF. The CDR3 DNA sequence: TGTGCCAGCAGCTTAGCCTCAGGGAACGGCTACACCTTC.